This T cell receptor (beta chain) was recorded in a study of tissue T cells after allogeneic stem cell transplantation. Sequencing of TCRbeta CDR3 at survey depth gave sequences and template counts. The table came from immunoSEQ multiplex PCR; TCRdb's copy has only in-frame clones and leaves some out. The table lists 25,000 to 30,000 clones, approximately 85% of them singletons. This CDR3 comprises 15 residues. Germline values: CDR1 LGHNA, CDR2 YNFKEQ. Trimming cost V 6 bases and J 1 base, with 15 bases left between them. The V and J genes are TRBV4-2 and TRBJ1-1; D is perhaps TRBD1 (5 bases). The TCR sequence derives from a woman between 18 and 55 years old who later had graft-versus-host disease after an allogeneic stem cell transplant. Source: blood, taken before transplantation. The CDR3 loop is CASSRSGTENTEAFF. The CDR3 nucleotides read TGTGCCAGCAGTCGATCCGGGACGGAGAACACTGAAGCTTTCTTT.